Reported below is one T cell receptor beta chain. The target antigen is unknown. This sample stems from a study of a mutant IDH1 vaccine in newly diagnosed glioma. About the study: Treated patients, approximately 60% male and roughly 40% female, averaged approximately 40 years of age. Those enrolled had earlier been treated with radiotherapy, temozolomide, or both, mostly both. Study results and caveats: Pseudoprogression appeared independent of alterations in top peripheral clonotypes.

V was clipped by 8 bases and J by 3 bases; unmatched bases: 4. This CDR3 is 13 amino acids long. Germline V gene lookup returns CDR1 LNHDA and CDR2 SQIVND (reference sequence). The time point: baseline, week 1 (first vaccination visit). Treatment described: pre-vaccination baseline after standard-of-care therapy. Only in-frame clones appear in the TCRdb table, and some are missing; sequencing was by immunoSEQ multiplex PCR. Among around 82,000 clones, around 80% were seen once, and the ten largest hold roughly 5%. V gene TRBV19 combines with J gene TRBJ2-4; 7 bases map to TRBD2. The source material was PBMCs, sampled from a glioma patient treated with radiotherapy, temozolomide or both. The sequence was obtained from a man aged 40-49 years with glioma. Some clones in this sample may be carry-over from other donors' samples. The CDR3 DNA follows: TGTGCCAGTGGGGGGGGGTACAAAAACATTCAGTACTTC. It encodes CASGGGYKNIQYF.